Presented here are 31 T cell receptor beta chains from one specimen sequenced in a study of blood T cell repertoires in COVID-19. Profiling relied on immunoSEQ multiplex PCR, and the TCRdb table lists in-frame clones only, not all of them. The sample yields roughly 140,000 clones, roughly four fifths seen once. The material sequenced was peripheral blood. The receptors were gathered from a human donor with acute or convalescent COVID-19. The donor label of this sample is uncertain.

The table lists this clone with a count of one. V and J are TRBV7-3 and TRBJ2-3; TRBD2 matches at 14 bases. Germline V gives CDR1 SGHTA, CDR2 FQGTGA. V shed 4 bases and J 0 bases; nucleotides not matched to a gene: 6. The CDR3 runs 18 residues. CDR3 protein: CASSSGTSGGYSTDTQYF. CDR3 DNA: TGTGCCAGCAGCTCGGGGACTAGCGGGGGATATAGCACAGATACGCAGTATTTT.

This chain connects TRBV19 to TRBJ1-5; the D gene is possibly TRBD1 (6 bases). Trimming stripped 9 bases from V and 6 bases from J, with 18 bases between. Germline CDR1 is LNHDA and CDR2 is SQIVND (reference sequence). CDR3 size: 14 residues. This CDR3 reads CASALGAQGQPQHF. In nucleotides, the CDR3 is TGTGCCAGCGCCCTGGGGGCCCAGGGTCAGCCCCAGCATTTT.

The chain recombines TRBV4-1 with TRBJ1-1, with D perhaps matching TRBD1 (6 bases). This CDR3 spans 13 amino acids. Looked up from germline, CDR1 is MGHRA and CDR2 is YSYEKL. V was clipped by 2 bases and J by 5 bases, with 9 bases between them. Written as DNA, the CDR3 is TGCGCCAGCAGCCAATCCAGGGGAACTGAAGCTTTCTTT. Translated: CASSQSRGTEAFF.

The chain employs TRBV2 and TRBJ2-7; a possible D gene is TRBD2 (5 bases). The CDR3 runs to 12 residues. From germline, CDR1 is SNHLY and CDR2 FYNNEI. V lost 7 bases and J 6 bases, leaving 13 bases between the germline ends. In DNA, the CDR3 is TGTGCCAGCAATTTAGGACTGGGCGAGCAGTACTTC. This codes for CASNLGLGEQYF.

The chain uses TRBV5-4 and TRBJ1-1; 11 bases map to TRBD1. The germline CDR1 and CDR2 sequences are SGHNT and YYREEE (reference sequence). J gave up 1 base and V 4 bases, and 6 bases lay outside the gene matches. The CDR3 runs to 16 residues. In DNA form, the CDR3 reads TGTGCCAGCAGCCTGGACAGGGGGCGAGGGAACACTGAAGCTTTCTTT. This translates into CASSLDRGRGNTEAFF.

V and J are TRBV5-8 and TRBJ2-5; no clear D. Trimming took 4 bases from V and 13 from J, leaving 20 bases between them. The CDR3 extends over 13 amino acids. Germline CDR1 is SGHTS and CDR2 is YDEGEE. In DNA, the CDR3 is TGTGCCAGCAGCCCGGGTCCTCTTTATCCCTCGTACTTC. It is translated as CASSPGPLYPSYF.

The chain carries TRBV13 and TRBJ1-6, with unresolved D. Germline V gives CDR1 PRHDT, CDR2 FYEKMQ (reference sequence). The CDR3 is made up of 14 amino acids. V was clipped by 5 bases and J by 6 bases, with 11 bases between them. The CDR3 sequence is CASSRDFRNSPLHF. CDR3 DNA sequence: TGTGCCAGCAGCCGTGACTTTCGTAATTCACCCCTCCACTTT.

V usage is TRBV6-5 and J usage is TRBJ2-2; D not resolved. Germline lookup yields CDR1 MNHEY and CDR2 SVGAGI. V shed 5 bases and J shed 1 base, with 11 bases lying between them. The CDR3 totals 15 residues. In DNA form, the CDR3 reads TGTGCCAGCAGTAGAGAGAAATGGAACACCGGGGAGCTGTTTTTT. It encodes CASSREKWNTGELFF.

This clone was seen a few times. The chain couples TRBV6-5 to TRBJ2-3; D might be TRBD2 (6 bases). Germline CDR1 MNHEY, CDR2 SVGAGI. CDR3 length: 15 residues. V gave up 6 bases and J gave up 2 bases, with 15 bases separating them. In DNA, the CDR3 is TGTGCCAGCAGCTCGGGACTTGGGCCCACAGATACGCAGTATTTT. Its protein is CASSSGLGPTDTQYF.

CDR3 coding DNA: TGTGCCTGGAGTGTACAGGCTGGTCGTGGTCATGGCTACACCTTC. Amino acids: CAWSVQAGRGHGYTF. V gene TRBV30 combines with J gene TRBJ1-2; possibly TRBD1 for D (5 bases). Germline lookup yields CDR1 GTSNPN and CDR2 SVGIG (reference sequence). Trimming shortened V by 0 bases and J by 6 bases, and 17 bases separated the two germline ends. The CDR3 is 15 amino acids.

The rearrangement links TRBV19 to TRBJ1-1; perhaps TRBD1 as D (5 bases). Germline-derived CDR1 and CDR2 are LNHDA and SQIVND (reference sequence). This CDR3 has 14 amino acids. The V end was cut by 3 bases, the J end by 7 bases, with 15 bases between. The CDR3 DNA is TGTGCCAGTAGTATGTCTCCCGGGCAGGGTGAAGCTTTCTTT. This translates into CASSMSPGQGEAFF.

Details on this clone: The sample has other DNA sequences that encode this CDR3 too. This sequence joins TRBV5-1 and TRBJ2-3; 10 nucleotides align to TRBD2. This CDR3 has 14 residues. The V gene end was trimmed by 2 bases and the J gene end by 3 bases; junction bases not matched to a gene: 0. Germline V gene data show CDR1 as SGHRS and CDR2 as YFSETQ. CDR3 DNA: TGCGCCAGCAGCTTAGCGGGGGGGACAGATACGCAGTATTTT. The encoded protein is CASSLAGGTDTQYF. Full variable domain (missing parts from reference TRBV5-1 and TRBJ2-3): KAGVTQTPRYLIKTRGQQVTLSCSPISGHRSVSWYQQTPGQGLQFLFEYFSETQRNKGNFPGRFSGRQFSNSRSEMNVSTLELGDSALYLCASSLAGGTDTQYFGPGTRLTVL.

This clone has a single count. V gene TRBV3-1 (or the pseudogene TRBV3-2) combines with J gene TRBJ2-3; 9 bases fit TRBD2. CDR1 is LGHDT, CDR2 YNNKEL, per germline (reference sequence). With 4 bases clipped from V and 4 bases from J, the junction kept 9 bases outside the gene matches. This CDR3 contains 16 residues. CDR3 loop: CASSRLAGAIPDTQYF. As DNA, the CDR3 is TGTGCCAGCAGCCGCTTAGCGGGGGCGATCCCAGATACGCAGTATTTT.

This chain connects TRBV19 to TRBJ1-2; TRBD1 matches at 8 bases. This CDR3 spans 13 amino acids. With 1 base clipped from V and 7 bases from J, the junction kept 2 bases outside the gene matches. CDR1 is LNHDA and CDR2 is SQIVND in the germline V gene (reference sequence). CDR3 protein: CASSIGTGLGYTF. The CDR3 nucleotides are TGTGCCAGTAGTATAGGGACAGGGCTTGGCTACACCTTC.

This clone was seen once. This chain uses TRBV6-4 with TRBJ1-5; the D is unclear. Germline CDR1 and CDR2: MRHNA and SNTAGT. V lost 6 bases to trimming and J lost 3 bases, with 12 bases between them. The CDR3 is 14 amino acids. The CDR3 sequence is CASSRWFDNQPQHF. As DNA, the CDR3 is TGTGCCAGCAGCAGATGGTTTGACAATCAGCCCCAGCATTTT.

This clone was found once. The chain carries TRBV2 and TRBJ2-2, with D tentatively TRBD2 (6 bases). Per the germline V gene, CDR1 is SNHLY and CDR2 is FYNNEI. This CDR3 comprises 14 residues. Trimming took off 5 bases at V and 1 base at J, with 8 bases between the two ends. CDR3 residues: CASSLGGNTGELFF. DNA of the CDR3: TGTGCCAGCAGTTTGGGGGGGAACACCGGGGAGCTGTTTTTT.

This clone has more than one count but fewer than ten. V and J are TRBV5-4 and TRBJ2-3, with 9 bases aligning to TRBD2. The CDR3 has 15 amino acids. The V gene's germline CDR1 is SGHNT and CDR2 YYREEE (reference sequence). V trimming: 2 bases; J trimming: 2 bases; junction bases outside the gene matches: 3. The CDR3 sequence is CASSFSGGFTDTQYF. The DNA of the CDR3 is TGTGCCAGCAGCTTCAGCGGGGGGTTCACAGATACGCAGTATTTT.

The rearrangement links TRBV29-1 to TRBJ2-7, with D perhaps TRBD1 (6 bases). CDR1 and CDR2 from the germline V gene are SQVTM and ANQGSEA. The CDR3 totals 11 residues. Between the trimmed V and J ends, which lost 5 bases and 6 bases, there was a span of 11 bases. CDR3 sequence (DNA): TGCAGCGTTTGGGACACTCTCGAGCAGTACGTC. It translates to CSVWDTLEQYV.

This chain connects TRBV7-2 to TRBJ1-5; TRBD1 is a possible D gene (6 bases). CDR1 SGHTA and CDR2 FQGNSA come from the germline V gene. V was pared by 2 bases and J by 4 bases, with 9 bases between. The CDR3 length is 14 residues. CDR3 bases: TGTGCCAGCAGCTTACAGGGGCGAAATCAGCCCCAGCATTTT. It specifies CASSLQGRNQPQHF.

There are a few counts of this clone. The sample holds other DNA sequences that translate to the same CDR3. The V and J genes are TRBV5-1 and TRBJ2-7; 9 bases align to TRBD1. Trimming took 3 bases from V and 6 from J; bases not matched to a gene: 4. Germline assignment: CDR1 SGHRS and CDR2 YFSETQ. This CDR3 is 13 amino acids long. The CDR3 coding sequence is TGCGCCAGCAGCTGGGGACAGGGAGGCGAGCAGTACGTC. Protein product: CASSWGQGGEQYV.

This chain joins TRBV4-1 and TRBJ1-2, with 10 bases matching TRBD1. V shed 0 bases and J 4 bases; nucleotides not matched to a gene: 2. This CDR3 spans 15 amino acids. Germline loops: CDR1 MGHRA, CDR2 YSYEKL. In DNA form, the CDR3 reads TGCGCCAGCAGCCAAGAGGGACAGGGGTTCTATGGCTACACCTTC. Translating it yields CASSQEGQGFYGYTF.

DNA of the CDR3: TGTGCCAGCAGCTTGGATGAGGCAGGGGGCACCTACAATGAGCAGTTCTTC. Translating it yields CASSLDEAGGTYNEQFF. The chain uses TRBV5-6 and TRBJ2-1, with 8 positions matching TRBD1. The V and J ends lost 0 bases and 2 bases, in that order; junction bases with no gene match: 7. The CDR3 has 17 residues. Per the germline V gene, CDR1 is SGHDT and CDR2 is YYEEEE.

CDR3 nucleotides: TGTGCCAGCAGCGTCGCGGCGGGGGGGCAAGGTACGCAGTATTTT. Its protein product is CASSVAAGGQGTQYF. The chain uses TRBV9 and TRBJ2-3; 9 positions agree with TRBD2. Germline CDR1 is SGDLS and CDR2 is YYNGEE. The CDR3 covers 15 residues. V shed 2 bases, J shed 8 bases, and the junction held 9 bases outside the gene matches.

A single count supports this clone. The CDR3, as DNA: TGTGCCAGCAGCGACCGGACGGGGTTCTACGAGCAGTACGTC. As protein: CASSDRTGFYEQYV. The chain couples TRBV9 to TRBJ2-7; D possibly corresponds to TRBD2 (5 bases). Germline V gene data show CDR1 as SGDLS and CDR2 as YYNGEE. Trimming cost V 3 bases and J 3 bases, with 13 bases left between them. The CDR3 spans 14 residues.

V usage is TRBV5-6 and J usage is TRBJ1-2, with D perhaps TRBD1 (5 bases). The CDR3 is 13 residues long. V was cut by 4 bases and J by 4 bases, with 11 bases left in between. The germline gives CDR1 SGHDT, CDR2 YYEEEE. CDR3 loop: CASSASGSYGYTF. The CDR3 bases are TGTGCCAGCAGCGCCTCAGGGTCCTATGGCTACACCTTC.

This clone has just a few counts. The chain employs TRBV13 and TRBJ1-1, with 11 positions matching TRBD1. Per germline, CDR1 PRHDT and CDR2 FYEKMQ (reference sequence). The CDR3 covers 16 residues. The trim removed 3 bases at V and 3 bases at J, leaving 6 bases unmatched. The CDR3, as DNA: TGTGCCAGCAGCTTCCGGACAGGGGGCGAGTACACTGAAGCTTTCTTT. The encoded protein is CASSFRTGGEYTEAFF.

J is TRBJ1-5 and V is TRBV18, with D possibly TRBD1 on 5 matching bases. Germline V gene data show CDR1 as KGHSH and CDR2 as LQKENI. CDR3 size: 13 residues. The V end was cut by 3 bases, the J end by 7 bases, with 10 bases between. In DNA, the CDR3 is TGTGCCAGCTCACCGGCGGGGGAACAGCCCCAGCATTTT. The encoded protein is CASSPAGEQPQHF.

A few counts support this clone. This chain links TRBV18 with TRBJ2-1, with a possible D match to TRBD2 (7 bases). This CDR3 comprises 15 residues. V lost 2 bases, J lost 7 bases, and 15 bases lay in between. Germline values: CDR1 KGHSH, CDR2 LQKENI. Written as DNA, the CDR3 is TGTGCCAGCTCACCAATCGCGGGGGCTCAGAATGAGCAGTTCTTC. It codes for CASSPIAGAQNEQFF.

This chain links TRBV5-6 with TRBJ1-5; tentative D call: TRBD1 (6 bases). Germline CDR1 and CDR2: SGHDT and YYEEEE. The ends were cut back, 4 bases at V and 9 bases at J, with 20 bases in the middle. CDR3 length: 15 amino acids. CDR3: CASSASGTSGWPQHF. The CDR3 DNA sequence: TGTGCCAGCAGCGCTTCCGGGACATCGGGTTGGCCCCAGCATTTT.

The V gene is TRBV11-2, the J gene TRBJ2-7, with unresolved D. V lost 0 bases to trimming and J lost 1 base, with 16 bases between them. CDR3 length equals 17 residues. Germline CDR1 reads SGHAT; CDR2 reads FQNNGV. In DNA, the CDR3 is TGTGCCAGCAGCTTAGATCTAGTGAACGGCGGATCCTACGAGCAGTACGTC. Translated: CASSLDLVNGGSYEQYV.

The V and J genes are TRBV5-1 and TRBJ1-4; the match to TRBD1 covers 10 bases. J gave up 7 bases and V 1 base, and 13 bases lay outside the gene matches. The CDR3 is made up of 18 amino acids. Germline V gene lookup returns CDR1 SGHRS and CDR2 YFSETQ. In DNA, the CDR3 is TGCGCCAGCAGCTTGCAGGGACAGGGGATCTTCGCAGCTGAAAAACTGTTTTTT. Amino acid sequence: CASSLQGQGIFAAEKLFF.